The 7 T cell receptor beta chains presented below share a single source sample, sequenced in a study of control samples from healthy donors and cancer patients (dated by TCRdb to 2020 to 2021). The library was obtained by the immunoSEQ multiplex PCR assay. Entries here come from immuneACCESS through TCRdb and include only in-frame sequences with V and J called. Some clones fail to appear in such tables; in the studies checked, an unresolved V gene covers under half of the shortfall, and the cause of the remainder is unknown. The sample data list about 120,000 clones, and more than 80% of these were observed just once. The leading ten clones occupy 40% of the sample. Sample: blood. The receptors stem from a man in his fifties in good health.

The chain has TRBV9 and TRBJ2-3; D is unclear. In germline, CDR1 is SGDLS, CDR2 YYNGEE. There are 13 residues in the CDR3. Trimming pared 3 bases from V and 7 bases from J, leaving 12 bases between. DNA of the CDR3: TGTGCCAGCAGCGGATCTCGTGGTAATACGCAGTATTTT. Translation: CASSGSRGNTQYF.

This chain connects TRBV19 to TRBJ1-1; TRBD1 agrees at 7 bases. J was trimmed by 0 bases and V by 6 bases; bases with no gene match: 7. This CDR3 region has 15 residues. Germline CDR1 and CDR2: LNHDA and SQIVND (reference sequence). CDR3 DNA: TGTGCCAGTAGGCAAACCGGGACAGTGAACACTGAAGCTTTCTTT. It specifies CASRQTGTVNTEAFF.

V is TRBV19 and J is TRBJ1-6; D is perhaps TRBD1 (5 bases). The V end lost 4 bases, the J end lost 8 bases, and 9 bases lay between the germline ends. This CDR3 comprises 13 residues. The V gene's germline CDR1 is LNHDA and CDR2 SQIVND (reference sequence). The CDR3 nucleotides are TGTGCCAGTAGTACTAGAGGGGATTCACCCCTCCACTTT. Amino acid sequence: CASSTRGDSPLHF.

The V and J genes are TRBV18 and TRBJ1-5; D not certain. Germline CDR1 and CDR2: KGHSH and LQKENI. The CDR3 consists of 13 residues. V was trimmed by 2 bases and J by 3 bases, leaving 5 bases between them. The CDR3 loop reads CASSPGNNQPQHF. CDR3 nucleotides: TGTGCCAGCTCACCAGGGAACAATCAGCCCCAGCATTTT.

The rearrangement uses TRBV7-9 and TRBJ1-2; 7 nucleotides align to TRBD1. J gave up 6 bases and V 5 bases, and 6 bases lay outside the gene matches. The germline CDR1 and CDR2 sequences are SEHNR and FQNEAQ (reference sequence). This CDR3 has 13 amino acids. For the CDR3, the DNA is TGTGCCAGCAGCCGACAGGGACGTAATGGCTACACCTTC. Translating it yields CASSRQGRNGYTF.

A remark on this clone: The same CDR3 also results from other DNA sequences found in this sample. The CDR3 loop reads CASSQVTDTQYF. Here the CDR3 DNA reads TGTGCCAGCAGCCAAGTAACAGATACGCAGTATTTT. The chain couples TRBV3-1 (or the pseudogene TRBV3-2) to TRBJ2-3; the D is unclear. The CDR3 contains 12 residues. Germline assignment: CDR1 LGHDT and CDR2 YNNKEL (reference sequence). Trimming left V 1 base short and J 3 bases short, with 2 bases between.

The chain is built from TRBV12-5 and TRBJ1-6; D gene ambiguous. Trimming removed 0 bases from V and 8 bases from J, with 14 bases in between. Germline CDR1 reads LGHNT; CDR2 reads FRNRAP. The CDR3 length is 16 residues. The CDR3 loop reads CASGLVLRGVDSPLHF. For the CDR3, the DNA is TGTGCTAGTGGTTTGGTACTAAGAGGAGTGGATTCACCCCTCCACTTT.